This T cell receptor (beta chain) was retrieved from a study of T-cell reconstitution after alpha-beta-depleted transplantation in children. This clonotype showed up many times. This sample's TCRbeta library carried unique molecular identifier barcodes. TCRdb processed the PCR reads anew with MiXCR; each CDR3 protein has one entry. The table lists hundreds of thousands of distinct CDR3 sequences, 13% of them singletons. Trimming took off 3 bases at V and 1 base at J, with 10 bases between the two ends. The CDR3 is 15 residues long. The chain uses TRBV12-3 or TRBV12-4 and TRBJ2-1; D gene unclear. Sample: PBMCs, taken before TCRalphabeta/CD19-depleted stem cell transplant. The clonotype originates from a girl aged 2 to 10 with congenital amegakaryocytic thrombocytopenia, due to receive a stem cell transplant. CDR3 region: CASSLSTPSYNEQFF. The CDR3 DNA is TGTGCCAGCAGTTTGTCTACCCCGTCCTACAATGAGCAGTTCTTC.